A selection of T cell receptor beta chains follows, all from one sample in a study of cytomegalovirus exposure and HLA in healthy donors. This table comes from immunoSEQ multiplex PCR, and its TCRdb copy is limited to in-frame clones, with some not included. This table lists approximately 130,000 clones. Sequenced sample: PBMCs. Every receptor here comes from a woman between 55 and 75 years old in good health and CMV-seronegative. CDR3s include the opening cysteine and the closing phenylalanine or tryptophan. D genes are given only for firm matches.

CASSSGLGYGYTF TGTGCCAGCAGCTCAGGGTTAGGGTATGGCTACACCTTC NA TRBJ1-2 TRBV5-6
CASSLRGFYATATNEKLFF TGTGCCAGCAGCTTGAGGGGGTTTTACGCAACAGCGACTAATGAAAAACTGTTTTTT NA TRBJ1-4 TRBV11-2
CAKSGTGAAKKAFF TGTGCCAAAAGCGGGACAGGGGCGGCCAAAAAAGCTTTCTTT TRBD1 TRBJ1-1 TRBV30
CASSFGTGGEKLFF TGCGCCAGCAGCTTCGGGACAGGGGGTGAAAAACTGTTTTTT TRBD1 TRBJ1-4 TRBV5-1
CASSLNSGRDQETQYF TGTGCCAGCAGCTTAAATAGCGGGAGGGACCAAGAGACCCAGTACTTC TRBD2 TRBJ2-5 TRBV5-4
CASTTTSGGRWDTQYF TGTGCCAGCACAACGACTAGCGGGGGGAGGTGGGATACGCAGTATTTT TRBD2 TRBJ2-3 TRBV7-9
CASSQVPRVQETQYF TGCGCCAGCAGCCAAGTCCCCCGGGTCCAAGAGACCCAGTACTTC NA TRBJ2-5 TRBV4-1
CASSPPTAGFTEAFF TGCGCCAGCAGCCCACCGACGGCAGGGTTCACTGAAGCTTTCTTT NA TRBJ1-1 TRBV4-1
CASSPPGRPGGGYTF TGTGCCAGCTCACCACCGGGAAGGCCCGGAGGAGGCTACACCTTC NA TRBJ1-2 TRBV18
CASSPWTAGDEKLFF TGTGCCAGCAGCCCGTGGACTGCGGGGGATGAAAAACTGTTTTTT NA TRBJ1-4 TRBV9
CASSPFQANEKLFF TGTGCCAGCTCACCATTTCAGGCAAATGAAAAACTGTTTTTT NA TRBJ1-4 TRBV18